This T cell receptor (beta chain) comes out of a study of response to subunit inactivated influenza vaccine. The CDR3 has 15 amino acids. The germline CDR1 and CDR2 sequences are LGHNA and YSLEER. J lost 5 bases, V lost 0 bases, and 3 bases had no gene match. TCRdb reprocessed the RT-PCR reads with MiXCR, giving one entry per CDR3 protein. The sample contains hundreds of thousands of distinct CDR3 sequences, roughly 12% of which appear only once. Separately, the same data were catalogued under a study of T cells expressing NK-cell markers. That source reports: The authors made TCR beta cDNA libraries by 5'RACE template switching. This switching added a universal primer site and UMIs. Source material for TCR beta repertoires consisted of sorted CD3+CD56+NKG2C+, CD3+CD56+NKG2C- and CD3+CD56-NKG2C+ T cells. Seven HCMV-seropositive donors and one seronegative donor made up the eight sequenced donors. Five or six of the donors carried dominant NKG2C+ clonotypes that took up about 1.0-7.5% of their CD8+ T cells. These clonotypes, the leaders elsewhere, also led the CD3+CD56-NKG2C+ fraction in several donors.

This receptor was identified in a man aged 50 to 60 who received an inactivated influenza vaccine. The sample consisted of PBMCs from blood, taken on the day of vaccination. This chain links TRBV4-3 with TRBJ2-1; the match to TRBD2 covers 8 bases. The CDR3 nucleotides read TGCGCCAGCAGCCAAGACCGGGGGGGGAACAATGAGCAGTTCTTC. It yields the protein CASSQDRGGNNEQFF.